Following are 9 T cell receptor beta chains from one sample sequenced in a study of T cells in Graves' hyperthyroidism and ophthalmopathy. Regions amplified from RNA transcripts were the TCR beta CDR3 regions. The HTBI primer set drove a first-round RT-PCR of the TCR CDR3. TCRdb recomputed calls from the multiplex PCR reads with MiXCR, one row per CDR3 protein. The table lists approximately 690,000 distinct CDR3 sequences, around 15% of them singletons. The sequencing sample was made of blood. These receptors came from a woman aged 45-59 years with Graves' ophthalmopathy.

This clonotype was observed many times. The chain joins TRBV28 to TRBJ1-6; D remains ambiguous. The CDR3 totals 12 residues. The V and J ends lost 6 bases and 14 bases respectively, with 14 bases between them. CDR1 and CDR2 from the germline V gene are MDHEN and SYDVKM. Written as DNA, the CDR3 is TGTGCCAGCAGCCCACTGGGCAAAACCCTCCACTTT. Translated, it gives CASSPLGKTLHF.

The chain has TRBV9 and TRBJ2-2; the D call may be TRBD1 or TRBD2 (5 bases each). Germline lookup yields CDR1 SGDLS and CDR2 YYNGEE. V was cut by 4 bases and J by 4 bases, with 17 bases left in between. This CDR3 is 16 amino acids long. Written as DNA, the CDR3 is TGTGCCAGCAGCCCGAGTGGGGGAGAGTCCACCGGGGAGCTGTTTTTT. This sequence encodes CASSPSGGESTGELFF.

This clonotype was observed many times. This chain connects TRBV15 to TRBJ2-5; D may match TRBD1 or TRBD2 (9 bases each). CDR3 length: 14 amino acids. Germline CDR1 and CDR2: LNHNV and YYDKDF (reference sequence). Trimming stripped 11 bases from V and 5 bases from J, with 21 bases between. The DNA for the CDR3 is TGTGCCGCGGGACAGGGTGGACTAGCGGAGACCCAGTACTTC. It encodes CAAGQGGLAETQYF.

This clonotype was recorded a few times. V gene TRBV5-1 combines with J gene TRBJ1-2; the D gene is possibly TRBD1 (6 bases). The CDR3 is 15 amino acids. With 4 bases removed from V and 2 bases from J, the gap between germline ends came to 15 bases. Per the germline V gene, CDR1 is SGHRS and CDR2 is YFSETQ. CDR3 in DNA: TGCGCCAGCAGCGGGGGCAGTTCTTTCAACTATGGCTACACCTTC. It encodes CASSGGSSFNYGYTF. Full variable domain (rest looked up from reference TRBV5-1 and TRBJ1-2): KAGVTQTPRYLIKTRGQQVTLSCSPISGHRSVSWYQQTPGQGLQFLFEYFSETQRNKGNFPGRFSGRQFSNSRSEMNVSTLELGDSALYLCASSGGSSFNYGYTFGSGTRLTVV.

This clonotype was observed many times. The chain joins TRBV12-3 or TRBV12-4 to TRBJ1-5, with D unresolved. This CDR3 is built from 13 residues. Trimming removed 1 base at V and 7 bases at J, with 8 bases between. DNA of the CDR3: TGTGCCAGCAGTTTAGGGAGGTGGCAGCCCCAGCATTTT. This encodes CASSLGRWQPQHF.

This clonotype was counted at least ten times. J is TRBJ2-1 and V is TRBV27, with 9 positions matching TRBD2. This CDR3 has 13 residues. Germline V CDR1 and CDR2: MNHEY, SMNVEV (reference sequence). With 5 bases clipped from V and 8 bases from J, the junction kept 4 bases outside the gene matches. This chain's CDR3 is CASSQLAGDEQFF. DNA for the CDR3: TGTGCCAGCAGTCAGTTAGCGGGAGATGAGCAGTTCTTC.

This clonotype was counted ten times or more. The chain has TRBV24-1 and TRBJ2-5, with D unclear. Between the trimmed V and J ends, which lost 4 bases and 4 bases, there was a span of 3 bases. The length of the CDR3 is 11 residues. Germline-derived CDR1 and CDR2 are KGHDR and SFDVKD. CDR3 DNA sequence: TGTGCCACCAGTGAAGCAGAGACCCAGTACTTC. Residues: CATSEAETQYF.

The CDR3 DNA sequence: TGCAGTGCCAATGACAGGAGGTCCTACGAGCAGTACTTC. Protein product: CSANDRRSYEQYF. The chain links TRBV20-1 to TRBJ2-7; D is perhaps TRBD1 (6 bases). V dropped 6 bases and J dropped 1 base, with 13 bases sitting between them. The germline CDR1 and CDR2 sequences are DFQATT and SNEGSKA (reference sequence). There are 13 residues in the CDR3.

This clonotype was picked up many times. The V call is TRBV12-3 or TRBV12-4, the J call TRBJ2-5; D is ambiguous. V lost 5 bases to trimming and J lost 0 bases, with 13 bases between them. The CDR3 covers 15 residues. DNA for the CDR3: TGTGCCAGCAGTCCCTTTGGTGGGTACCAAGAGACCCAGTACTTC. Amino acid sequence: CASSPFGGYQETQYF.